This T cell receptor (beta chain) is drawn from a study of T-cell reconstitution after alpha-beta-depleted transplantation in children. Construction of the TCRbeta library involved unique molecular identifiers. One entry per CDR3 protein results from TCRdb running MiXCR on the PCR reads. The data contain over 150,000 distinct CDR3 sequences, less than 8% of them singletons. Trimming removed 2 bases at V and 3 bases at J, with 22 bases between. The CDR3 is 17 residues long. Germline-derived CDR1 and CDR2 are DFQATT and SNEGSKA (reference sequence). This receptor was identified in a human donor who donated a stem cell graft to a child with Wiskott-Aldrich syndrome. The source was PBMCs from the stem cell graft donor, collected from the stem cell graft. The gene calls are TRBV20-1 and TRBJ1-2, with a weak D call TRBD1 (6 bases). CDR3 in amino acids: CSARPGGAKGWDYGYTF. The CDR3 nucleotides read TGCAGTGCTAGACCCGGGGGCGCGAAAGGGTGGGACTATGGCTACACCTTC.